The clone carrying this TCR beta chain was observed a handful of times. Its target is not known. This entry belongs to a study of beta chain features in type 1 diabetes. Whole-study results and caveats: A moderate, significant TCRB CDR3 shortening appeared in type 1 diabetes across four CD4+ subsets. No resolution was reached here on whether HLA type influences TCRB rearrangement. A pattern of fewer insertions and more deletions at VDJ junctions was seen in type 1 diabetes patients.

All of the isolated RNA was reverse transcribed, so expressed TCRB transcripts were sequenced. Naive, central memory and regulatory T cell samples came to a mean of approximately 3.3 million reads. Profiled with immunoSEQ multiplex PCR; TCRdb holds only in-frame clones, not every one. The table has 300,000 to 350,000 clones, about 14% seen once; the top ten hold about 0.016%. Per the germline V gene, CDR1 is SQVTM and CDR2 is ANQGSEA. The germline V and J ends were trimmed by 4 bases and 7 bases, with 13 bases remaining between them. The CDR3 covers 13 residues. The V call is TRBV29-1, the J call TRBJ1-4, with D possibly matching TRBD1 (5 bases). The TCR comes from a woman between 18 and 30 years old with type 1 diabetes. The sample was naive CD4+ T cells from blood. The CDR3 DNA follows: TGCAGCGTTGTTGGCGGGGGAGGTGAAAAACTGTTTTTT. It yields the protein CSVVGGGGEKLFF. The whole variable domain, filled in from reference TRBV29-1 and TRBJ1-4, reads SAVISQKPSRDICQRGTSLTIQCQVDSQVTMMFWYRQQPGQSLTLIATANQGSEATYESGFVIDKFPISRPNLTFSTLTVSNMSPEDSSIYLCSVVGGGGEKLFFGSGTQLSVL.